This record concerns one T cell receptor (beta chain) sequence. The sample originates from a study of blood T cell repertoires in COVID-19. Clones were read by immunoSEQ multiplex PCR, and TCRdb kept only the in-frame ones, dropping some. The repertoire includes a few hundred thousand clones, about 83% of them detected once, and under 2% sits in the top ten. Germline values: CDR1 SGHTA, CDR2 FQGNSA. The CDR3 totals 12 residues. Trimming stripped 8 bases from V and 0 bases from J, with 8 bases between. The source of this sequence is a woman aged 50 to 60 with acute or convalescent COVID-19. The sequencing input was peripheral blood. This chain joins TRBV7-2 and TRBJ2-7; D remains ambiguous. CDR3 in amino acids: CASSQVSYEQYF. In nucleotides, the CDR3 is TGTGCCAGCTCCCAGGTCTCCTACGAGCAGTACTTC. Full variable domain (rest looked up from reference TRBV7-2 and TRBJ2-7): GAGVSQSPSNKVTEKGKDVELRCDPISGHTALYWYRQSLGQGLEFLIYFQGNSAPDKSGLPSDRFSAERTGGSVSTLTIQRTQQEDSAVYLCASSQVSYEQYFGPGTRLTVT.